This TCR beta chain stems from a study of T cells expressing NK-cell markers. This CDR3 comprises 14 residues. Germline CDR1 reads WSHSY; CDR2 reads SAAADI. TCRdb derives one entry per CDR3 protein from the 5' RACE reads, leaving out DNA. Its clone listing holds a few hundred thousand distinct CDR3 sequences. The chain joins TRBV10-2 to TRBJ2-1; the D call from TCRdb, TRBD1, cannot be confirmed without DNA. Sequenced input: blood T cells: a sorted CD56 or NKG2C T cell subset, CD4+ or CD8+ T cells, or bulk PBMC T cells (not recorded which). The clonotype was recovered from a man between 18 and 35 years old in good health. The CDR3 protein is CASIRGTGDNEQFF.